These 13 T cell receptor beta chains originate from one sample sequenced in a study of patients and donors after allogeneic stem cell transplantation (dated by TCRdb to 2018 to 2020). The library was built by means of RT-PCR. The data were produced on a NextSeq 550. TCRdb applied fastp at Q25 and MiXCR to the public reads, then kept only in-frame beta chains. Each entry is one CDR3 protein sequence, shown with its most common DNA and genes. Present in this sample are 20,000 to 25,000 distinct CDR3 sequences, around 28% of which were seen just once. In total, the top ten clones hold 48% of the sample. The specimen sequenced was blood, either unsorted or a sorted T cell fraction (not recorded which). These receptors were obtained from a human donor who was either an allogeneic HSCT recipient or a stem cell or donor lymphocyte infusion donor (not recorded which). It is not recorded whose cells these are; they may come from a transplant donor.

The CDR3 nucleotides are TGTGCCAGCAGTTACATCGGGGGGGCGAACATTCAGTACTTC. Translation: CASSYIGGANIQYF. The gene calls are TRBV6-6 and TRBJ2-4; TRBD2 aligns across 8 bases. Trimming cost V 2 bases and J 7 bases; bases outside gene matches: 4. The CDR3 is 14 amino acids. CDR1 MNHNY and CDR2 SVGAGI come from the germline V gene (reference sequence).

The rearrangement uses TRBV20-1 and TRBJ2-3; D is perhaps TRBD1 or TRBD2 (6 bases each). Trimming cost V 3 bases and J 2 bases, with 15 bases left between them. Germline CDR1 reads DFQATT; CDR2 reads SNEGSKA (reference sequence). The CDR3 is made up of 15 amino acids. The CDR3 loop reads CSASDPGAITDTQYF. CDR3 DNA: TGCAGTGCTAGCGATCCGGGGGCGATCACAGATACGCAGTATTTT.

V is TRBV20-1 and J is TRBJ1-1; D remains ambiguous. CDR1 DFQATT and CDR2 SNEGSKA come from the germline V gene (reference sequence). Trimming pared 5 bases from V and 4 bases from J, leaving 14 bases between. The CDR3 consists of 13 residues. CDR3 in amino acids: CSAPRGPITEAFF. CDR3 sequence (DNA): TGCAGTGCTCCCCGTGGTCCTATCACTGAAGCTTTCTTT.

This chain connects TRBV20-1 to TRBJ2-3, with D tentatively TRBD1 (5 bases). The germline CDR1 and CDR2 sequences are DFQATT and SNEGSKA (reference sequence). The germline V and J ends were trimmed by 6 bases and 4 bases, with 11 bases remaining between them. The CDR3 has 12 amino acids. Here the CDR3 reads CSAPRAADTQYF. The CDR3, as DNA: TGCAGTGCCCCCAGGGCGGCAGATACGCAGTATTTT.

The rearrangement links TRBV12-5 to TRBJ2-5; D perhaps matches TRBD2 (6 bases). Germline V gene sequence: CDR1 LGHNT, CDR2 FRNRAP. The CDR3 sequence is 14 residues long. Between the trimmed V and J ends, which lost 5 bases and 4 bases, there was a span of 14 bases. The CDR3 protein is CASGGPLGGETQYF. CDR3 DNA: TGTGCTAGTGGTGGACCGCTGGGAGGAGAGACCCAGTACTTC. Filled out from reference TRBV12-5 and TRBJ2-5, the complete variable domain reads DARVTQTPRHKVTEMGQEVTMRCQPILGHNTVFWYRQTMMQGLELLAYFRNRAPLDDSGMPKDRFSAEMPDATLATLKIQPSEPRDSAVYFCASGGPLGGETQYFGPGTRLLVL.

This clonotype was recorded a few times. The rearrangement uses TRBV12-3 or TRBV12-4 and TRBJ1-6; D call uncertain. CDR3 size: 13 residues. V lost 3 bases to trimming and J lost 8 bases, with 8 bases between them. The CDR3, as DNA: TGTGCCAGCAGTTTGTACCCAGATTCACCCCTCCACTTT. Protein sequence: CASSLYPDSPLHF.

The V call is TRBV7-8, the J call TRBJ2-3, with D possibly matching TRBD2 (5 bases). The CDR3 is made up of 12 amino acids. The V gene's germline CDR1 is SGHVS and CDR2 FQNEAQ. The V end lost 8 bases, the J end lost 2 bases, and 8 bases lay between the germline ends. The CDR3 DNA sequence: TGTGCCAGCCGGGATTTCACAGATACGCAGTATTTT. It encodes CASRDFTDTQYF.

A few counts support this clonotype. V and J are TRBV11-2 and TRBJ2-1; 8 bases are shared with TRBD1. Germline V lookup: CDR1 SGHAT, CDR2 FQNNGV. CDR3 length: 16 amino acids. V lost 3 bases, J lost 6 bases, and 10 bases stayed unmatched. CDR3 DNA: TGTGCCAGCAGCTTCGGTGACAGGGGAGGTCTCAATGAGCAGTTCTTC. Its protein is CASSFGDRGGLNEQFF. The full variable domain, in which reference TRBV11-2 and TRBJ2-1 provide the parts outside the CDR3, is EAGVAQSPRYKIIEKRQSVAFWCNPISGHATLYWYQQILGQGPKLLIQFQNNGVVDDSQLPKDRFSAERLKGVDSTLKIQPAKLEDSAVYLCASSFGDRGGLNEQFFGPGTRLTVL.

This clonotype was seen ten or more times. The genes are TRBV4-1 and TRBJ1-3; 8 positions agree with TRBD1. Germline V gene sequence: CDR1 MGHRA, CDR2 YSYEKL. V lost 3 bases, J lost 4 bases, and 5 bases stayed unmatched. The CDR3 is made up of 15 amino acids. The CDR3 sequence: CASSQPRDRGNTIYF. The CDR3 coding sequence is TGCGCCAGCAGCCAGCCTAGGGACAGGGGAAACACCATATATTTT.

The chain is built from TRBV7-9 and TRBJ1-2; D is ambiguous. Germline CDR1 is SEHNR and CDR2 is FQNEAQ (reference sequence). V lost 1 base and J 4 bases, leaving 7 bases between the germline ends. CDR3 length equals 13 residues. The CDR3 DNA is TGTGCCAGCAGCTTAGGGATTCTCTATGGCTACACCTTC. This sequence encodes CASSLGILYGYTF.

The chain uses TRBV6-2 or TRBV6-3 and TRBJ2-7, with 8 bases lining up with TRBD1. The ends lost 7 bases at V and 6 bases at J; junction bases unmatched: 8. This CDR3 is built from 13 residues. Germline CDR1 is MNHEY and CDR2 is SVGEGT. This CDR3 reads CASTQGALSEQYV. CDR3 DNA sequence: TGTGCCAGCACCCAGGGGGCCCTCTCCGAGCAGTACGTC.

Within the sample, this clonotype is hyperexpanded (1% or more). This chain links TRBV12-3 or TRBV12-4 with TRBJ1-2, with a possible D match to TRBD1 (6 bases). V was cut by 3 bases and J by 3 bases, with 8 bases left in between. The CDR3 runs to 13 residues. CDR3: CASSFRQDYGYTF. The CDR3 DNA follows: TGTGCCAGCAGTTTCCGACAGGACTATGGCTACACCTTC.

This clonotype was seen more than once but under ten times. The V gene is TRBV28, the J gene TRBJ1-4, with D maybe TRBD1 (5 bases). Trimming took off 7 bases at V and 5 bases at J, with 11 bases between the two ends. The CDR3 spans 13 residues. In germline, CDR1 is MDHEN, CDR2 SYDVKM. CDR3 sequence reads: CASTRWGNEKLFF. DNA of the CDR3: TGTGCCAGCACTCGTTGGGGGAATGAAAAACTGTTTTTT.